One sample yielded the 30 T cell receptor beta chains listed below, sequenced in a study of blood T cell repertoires in COVID-19. Clones were sequenced by immunoSEQ multiplex PCR, and TCRdb holds only the in-frame ones, with some missing. The data hold approximately 200,000 clones, with 87% observed a single time. The sample comprised PBMCs or T cells enriched from blood (not recorded which). The receptors were sampled from a woman aged 25 to 39 who had recovered from COVID-19.

This clone appeared once. V and J are TRBV7-3 and TRBJ1-3, with D possibly TRBD1 on 6 matching bases. The germline CDR1 and CDR2 sequences are SGHTA and FQGTGA. The CDR3 runs to 15 residues. Trimming removed 2 bases at V and 4 bases at J, with 12 bases between. Written as DNA, the CDR3 is TGTGCCAGCAGCTTAGCACAGGGAGTCGGAAACACCATATATTTT. Translation: CASSLAQGVGNTIYF.

The chain has TRBV5-1 and TRBJ2-7; possibly TRBD1 for D (5 bases). Germline CDR1 SGHRS, CDR2 YFSETQ. CDR3 length: 15 residues. Trimming cost V 0 bases and J 0 bases, with 10 bases left between them. As DNA, the CDR3 is TGCGCCAGCAGCTTGGAGGGGCTCAGCTCCTACGAGCAGTACTTC. Amino acid sequence: CASSLEGLSSYEQYF.

This clone was observed at least ten times. The chain is built from TRBV30 and TRBJ1-2; 7 bases agree with TRBD1. Germline V gene lookup returns CDR1 GTSNPN and CDR2 SVGIG (reference sequence). V lost 4 bases, J lost 8 bases, and 7 bases stayed unmatched. The CDR3 length is 12 residues. CDR3 in amino acids: CAWTTGSGGYTF. CDR3 DNA sequence: TGTGCCTGGACGACAGGGTCAGGAGGCTACACCTTC.

Here the CDR3 DNA reads TGTGCCAGCAGCTTGGGGGGGGGAGTGGAGACCCAGTACTTC. Translated: CASSLGGGVETQYF. This chain connects TRBV5-4 to TRBJ2-5; 7 nucleotides match TRBD2. Unmatched junction bases numbered 4, after V lost 0 bases and J lost 5 bases. Germline CDR1 is SGHNT and CDR2 is YYREEE (reference sequence). The CDR3 loop spans 14 amino acids.

This rearrangement joins TRBV7-3 to TRBJ2-3, with 7 nucleotides matching TRBD2. The CDR3 has 17 amino acids. The J segment lost 2 bases and the V segment lost 2 bases, leaving 10 bases of the junction unmatched. Germline V gene sequence: CDR1 SGHTA, CDR2 FQGTGA. The chain's CDR3 is CASSLDWQRESTDTQYF. The CDR3 coding sequence is TGTGCCAGCAGCTTAGATTGGCAGCGGGAATCCACAGATACGCAGTATTTT.

This chain links TRBV12-3 or TRBV12-4 with TRBJ2-5; 7 positions match TRBD1. With 3 bases clipped from V and 6 bases from J, the junction kept 4 bases outside the gene matches. This CDR3 spans 13 amino acids. CDR3 sequence (DNA): TGTGCCAGCAGTTTTGACAGGGAGAAGACCCAGTACTTC. Translated: CASSFDREKTQYF.

V is TRBV5-1 and J is TRBJ2-1, with 11 bases lining up with TRBD1. V was pared by 4 bases and J by 6 bases, with 3 bases of the junction left unmatched. Germline loops: CDR1 SGHRS, CDR2 YFSETQ. This CDR3 is built from 14 residues. CDR3 sequence reads: CASSAGTGGNEQFF. In DNA, the CDR3 is TGCGCCAGCAGCGCCGGGACAGGGGGCAATGAGCAGTTCTTC.

The rearrangement joins TRBV7-2 to TRBJ2-7, with D unclear. The CDR3 consists of 14 residues. Per germline, CDR1 SGHTA and CDR2 FQGNSA. Trimming shortened V by 2 bases and J by 3 bases, and 11 bases separated the two germline ends. The CDR3 sequence is CASSLSPRGYEQYF. CDR3 coding DNA: TGTGCCAGCAGCTTAAGTCCACGCGGCTACGAGCAGTACTTC.

The V and J genes are TRBV15 and TRBJ1-5; 7 bases line up with TRBD1. The CDR3 has 14 amino acids. Germline CDR1 reads LNHNV; CDR2 reads YYDKDF (reference sequence). With V trimmed by 5 bases and J by 5 bases, 6 bases remained unmatched. The DNA for the CDR3 is TGTGCCACCAGCTTCCACAGGGGTGATCAGCCCCAGCATTTT. It translates to CATSFHRGDQPQHF.

V and J are TRBV5-1 and TRBJ2-3, with D possibly matching TRBD1 (5 bases). The CDR3 runs 15 residues. The V end lost 4 bases, the J end lost 0 bases, and 12 bases lay between the germline ends. CDR1 and CDR2 (germline): SGHRS, YFSETQ. CDR3 region: CASSDRPTSTDTQYF. The CDR3, as DNA: TGCGCCAGCAGCGACAGACCTACTAGCACAGATACGCAGTATTTT.

In its sample, this clone was seen once. This chain connects TRBV7-3 to TRBJ2-1, with 10 bases aligning to TRBD2. Per the germline V gene, CDR1 is SGHTA and CDR2 is FQGTGA. This CDR3 has 13 amino acids. Trimming took 5 bases from V and 8 from J; bases not matched to a gene: 3. CDR3 amino acids: CASSLGLAYEQFF. DNA for the CDR3: TGTGCCAGCAGCCTGGGACTAGCGTATGAGCAGTTCTTC.

This chain joins TRBV30 and TRBJ1-2; unclear D gene. V gave up 4 bases and J gave up 8 bases, with 14 bases separating them. CDR1 is GTSNPN and CDR2 is SVGIG in the germline V gene (reference sequence). This CDR3 has 12 amino acids. CDR3 DNA sequence: TGTGCCTGGACGTCCAGGTTAGAAGGCTACACCTTC. Its protein product is CAWTSRLEGYTF.

The chain links TRBV20-1 to TRBJ2-3, with 16 bases that match TRBD2. The germline gives CDR1 DFQATT, CDR2 SNEGSKA (reference sequence). Trimming took 3 bases from V and 3 from J; bases not matched to a gene: 9. The CDR3 spans 18 residues. The CDR3 loop reads CSASKGLAGGLATDTQYF. The DNA for the CDR3 is TGCAGTGCTAGTAAGGGACTAGCGGGGGGGCTGGCGACAGATACGCAGTATTTT.

The chain links TRBV5-4 to TRBJ2-3; the match to TRBD2 covers 9 bases. The CDR3 is made up of 16 amino acids. Germline V gene sequence: CDR1 SGHNT, CDR2 YYREEE (reference sequence). V lost 1 base, J lost 2 bases, and 5 bases stayed unmatched. The CDR3 reads CASSLLAGGPTDTQYF. For the CDR3, the DNA is TGTGCCAGCAGCTTGCTCGCGGGGGGGCCCACAGATACGCAGTATTTT.

This sequence joins TRBV29-1 and TRBJ2-2; no reliable D call. Germline assignment: CDR1 SQVTM and CDR2 ANQGSEA. Trimming shortened V by 2 bases and J by 6 bases, and 4 bases separated the two germline ends. The CDR3 contains 11 residues. This chain's CDR3 is CSVESSGELFF. Written as DNA, the CDR3 is TGCAGCGTTGAATCGTCCGGGGAGCTGTTTTTT.

The chain carries TRBV28 and TRBJ1-1; perhaps TRBD1 as D (5 bases). The V gene's germline CDR1 is MDHEN and CDR2 SYDVKM. With 2 bases removed from V and 3 bases from J, the gap between germline ends came to 7 bases. The CDR3 has 13 amino acids. The CDR3 here is CASSLGRDTEAFF. The CDR3 nucleotides read TGTGCCAGCAGTTTAGGCAGGGACACTGAAGCTTTCTTT.

This chain connects TRBV11-2 to TRBJ1-2; 8 nucleotides agree with TRBD1. The CDR3 runs 12 residues. From germline, CDR1 is SGHAT and CDR2 FQNNGV. Losses at the gene ends were 3 bases for V and 6 bases for J; bases not matched to a gene: 0. The CDR3 DNA sequence: TGTGCCAGCAGCTTCAGGGGGCATGGCTACACCTTC. The encoded protein is CASSFRGHGYTF.

This clone showed up just a few times. The V call is TRBV7-9, the J call TRBJ1-2, with TRBD1 identical over 10 bases. The trim removed 3 bases at V and 0 bases at J, leaving 7 bases unmatched. Germline V gene data show CDR1 as SEHNR and CDR2 as FQNEAQ (reference sequence). There are 17 residues in the CDR3. The CDR3 here is CASSFTTGGRTNYGYTF. The CDR3, as DNA: TGTGCCAGCAGCTTCACGACAGGGGGCCGAACTAACTATGGCTACACCTTC.

The genes are TRBV20-1 and TRBJ1-5; D not resolved. The CDR3 has 12 amino acids. CDR1 DFQATT and CDR2 SNEGSKA come from the germline V gene (reference sequence). Trimming removed 3 bases at V and 4 bases at J, with 7 bases between. The DNA of the CDR3 is TGCAGTGCTAGTGCTACGAATCAGCCCCAGCATTTT. Translation gives CSASATNQPQHF.

The rearrangement joins TRBV5-1 to TRBJ1-4, with D uncertain. Germline values: CDR1 SGHRS, CDR2 YFSETQ. This CDR3 is built from 16 residues. V lost 3 bases and J lost 0, with 12 bases in between. CDR3 protein: CASSWKVGATNEKLFF. In DNA, the CDR3 is TGCGCCAGCAGCTGGAAAGTAGGAGCAACTAATGAAAAACTGTTTTTT. Full variable domain (outside the CDR3, taken from reference TRBV5-1 and TRBJ1-4): KAGVTQTPRYLIKTRGQQVTLSCSPISGHRSVSWYQQTPGQGLQFLFEYFSETQRNKGNFPGRFSGRQFSNSRSEMNVSTLELGDSALYLCASSWKVGATNEKLFFGSGTQLSVL.

CDR3 nucleotides: TGTGCCATTCTAAGACAGGGTCCGGGCACAGATACGCAGTATTTT. Translated, it gives CAILRQGPGTDTQYF. The J gene is TRBJ2-3, the V gene TRBV6-5; 7 nucleotides align to TRBD1. Germline lookup yields CDR1 MNHEY and CDR2 SVGAGI. This CDR3 contains 15 residues. The trim removed 10 bases at V and 1 base at J, leaving 11 bases unmatched.

The genes are TRBV27 and TRBJ1-4; 9 bases fit TRBD1. The germline CDR1 and CDR2 sequences are MNHEY and SMNVEV (reference sequence). V was pared by 6 bases and J by 8 bases, with 16 bases of the junction left unmatched. The CDR3 contains 17 residues. The CDR3 here is CASRRTGTGTGWEKLFF. The CDR3 coding sequence is TGTGCCAGCAGGCGGACCGGGACAGGGACGGGATGGGAAAAACTGTTTTTT.

In its sample, this clone was seen once. CDR3 sequence reads: CASSDWGPNTEAFF. The DNA for the CDR3 is TGTGCCAGCAGCGATTGGGGCCCGAACACTGAAGCTTTCTTT. The chain is built from TRBV2 and TRBJ1-1, with a weak D call TRBD1 (5 bases). The germline CDR1 and CDR2 sequences are SNHLY and FYNNEI. The CDR3 sequence is 14 residues long. Trimming shortened V by 6 bases and J by 1 base, and 12 bases separated the two germline ends.

CDR3 nucleotide sequence: TGTGCCAGCAGCTTGAGAGGGACTAGCGGCTACAATGAGCAGTTCTTC. The encoded protein is CASSLRGTSGYNEQFF. V usage is TRBV5-4 and J usage is TRBJ2-1, with TRBD2 identical over 11 bases. This CDR3 is 16 amino acids long. In germline, CDR1 is SGHNT, CDR2 YYREEE (reference sequence). The V and J ends lost 1 base and 3 bases, in that order; junction bases with no gene match: 3.

This chain connects TRBV28 to TRBJ2-2; 7 positions agree with TRBD1. The CDR3 runs to 16 residues. CDR1 is MDHEN, CDR2 SYDVKM, per germline. With 5 bases clipped from V and 2 bases from J, the junction kept 8 bases outside the gene matches. DNA for the CDR3: TGTGCCAGCAGTCTGACAGGGAACCCTAACACCGGGGAGCTGTTTTTT. This sequence encodes CASSLTGNPNTGELFF.

The rearrangement links TRBV6-1 to TRBJ2-5, with 8 bases lining up with TRBD2. CDR3 size: 16 residues. The germline V gene has CDR1 MNHNS and CDR2 SASEGT. Germline trimming cut 2 bases from V and 2 bases from J; bases unmatched to any gene: 7. The CDR3 is CASSEFERGIQETQYF. In nucleotides, the CDR3 is TGTGCCAGCAGTGAATTCGAGCGGGGGATACAAGAGACCCAGTACTTC.

The rearrangement uses TRBV5-4 and TRBJ1-2; the match to TRBD1 covers 10 bases. This CDR3 has 14 amino acids. V shed 3 bases and J 6 bases; nucleotides not matched to a gene: 5. Germline V gene sequence: CDR1 SGHNT, CDR2 YYREEE (reference sequence). CDR3 sequence: CASSSGQGGDGYTF. CDR3 DNA: TGTGCCAGCAGCTCAGGACAGGGGGGAGATGGCTACACCTTC.

The V gene is TRBV19, the J gene TRBJ1-5; D may be TRBD1 (6 bases). V was cut by 7 bases and J by 6 bases, with 13 bases left in between. Germline-derived CDR1 and CDR2 are LNHDA and SQIVND (reference sequence). The CDR3 spans 13 residues. CDR3 DNA: TGTGCCAGTAAGCAGGGGATAAGTCAGCCCCAGCATTTT. This encodes CASKQGISQPQHF.

The V and J genes are TRBV6-5 and TRBJ1-2; TRBD1 aligns across 8 bases. Germline V gene data show CDR1 as MNHEY and CDR2 as SVGAGI. The CDR3 runs 13 residues. V shed 6 bases and J 6 bases; nucleotides not matched to a gene: 6. CDR3 DNA: TGTGCCAGCAGGGCACAGGGGGACAATGGCTACACCTTC. This codes for CASRAQGDNGYTF.

J is TRBJ1-1 and V is TRBV7-3; 8 nucleotides line up with TRBD1. Looked up from germline, CDR1 is SGHTA and CDR2 is FQGTGA. The CDR3 runs to 13 residues. The J segment lost 8 bases and the V segment lost 5 bases, leaving 7 bases of the junction unmatched. CDR3: CASSTWTGSEAFF. DNA for the CDR3: TGTGCCAGCAGCACCTGGACAGGGTCGGAAGCTTTCTTT. Full variable domain (outside the CDR3, taken from reference TRBV7-3 and TRBJ1-1): GAGVSQTPSNKVTEKGKYVELRCDPISGHTALYWYRQSLGQGPEFLIYFQGTGAADDSGLPNDRFFAVRPEGSVSTLKIQRTERGDSAVYLCASSTWTGSEAFFGQGTRLTVV.